The sequence of this T cell receptor (beta chain) was determined in a study of shared clonotypes between healthy human individuals (dated by TCRdb to the early 2020s). With respect to the entire study: Two women and three men aged 18 to 49 years were included in the cohort. Per donor, three plates each were used for CD4 naive and CD4 memory, two for CD8 naive, and one for CD8 memory. To estimate repertoire size and how much clonotype sharing occurs between individuals, the study deeply sequenced the blood TCR repertoires of several healthy adults. Libraries were prepared and TCR repertoires were sequenced by different laboratories using diverse techniques, in order to increase sequencing depth and limit assay-specific biases. Each donor's leukapheresis produced roughly between roughly 0.94 and 9.5 billion PBMCs.

On this clone itself: Its antigen has not been determined. No much larger clonotype is one base removed from it; base qualities were not supplied.

Donors were healthy HIV-negative adults with no recently reported acute infections or vaccinations. Only Caucasian adults living in Nashville, Tennessee, USA were represented among the donors. CD4+ T cells were enriched by magnetic negative selection; naive cells were then positively selected on CD45RA, and the negative fraction formed the memory subset. Blood was obtained by leukapheresis, after which PBMCs were separated by Ficoll-Histopaque density gradient centrifugation and cryopreserved in liquid nitrogen vapor phase. Purity and quantity of every magnetically sorted T cell population were checked by analytical flow cytometry. Each sorted fraction had its genomic DNA isolated and then quantified by UV absorbance on a Nanodrop 2000c. CDR1 SGHNT and CDR2 YENEEA are derived from the germline V gene. The CDR3 starts with the cysteine, ends with the phenylalanine, and has 15 residues. Only the CDR3 DNA is retained, 45 bases long and in frame from the first base. V gives up 2 bases and J gives up 8 bases, and the segment between their germline ends measures 17 bases.

Results the study describes overall, beyond this receptor: Incomplete sequencing was indicated by rarefaction of sorted-subset datasets, despite the large sequencing depth. Higher generation probabilities were observed for clonotypes shared by all four sorted-subset donors than for non-shared clonotypes. The small number of donors limited the genetic and exposure-history diversity represented. Estimated clonotype richness was generally larger for naive than for memory subsets. Sampling was restricted to blood, and TCR repertoires in tissue are likely to differ from TCR repertoires in blood. About 4.5% of naive CD4, 3.5% of naive CD8, roughly 2.5% of memory CD4, and around 0.4% of memory CD8 clonotypes were shared across several donors. Pairwise subsampling led to the expectation that sequencing depth would affect the degree of clonotype sharing among donors.

Using the deep immunoSEQ assay, multiplex PCR amplified TCR CDR3 regions from genomic DNA. Extracted genomic DNA from each cell subset was distributed evenly across all wells of several immunoSEQ 96-well plates, and each plate was treated as a replicate. For sorted subsets, each replicate PCR was loaded with roughly 200 ng genomic DNA, equivalent to some 27,000 T cell genomes. The purified libraries were quantified using a Qubit 3.0 fluorometer, sized with a Bioanalyzer 2100, and then quantified again using the KAPA Library Quantification kit. Every immunoSEQ 96-well plate was sequenced on a dedicated single-read 150-cycle Illumina NextSeq 550 flow cell. The authors processed their data as follows. Because the immunoSEQ output held only junctional sequences and lacked quality scores, the filtering could not match the filtering applied to full-length reads. Sequences were annotated with PyIR, a Python wrapper for IgBLAST v1.9, using IMGT germline references to assign V/J genes and CDR3. Reads were filtered out if the reads had weak V/J assignments (E-value above 1e-6), no CDR3, stop codons, out-of-frame junctions, or ambiguous translated residues. A V3J clonotype was defined by an identical inferred V gene, J gene, and CDR3 amino acid sequence. To compute the percentage overlap between repertoires, the number of shared unique clonotypes was divided by the size of the smaller repertoire. Repertoire richness was assessed with RTK rarefaction, the Chao1 estimator, and Recon v2.1 estimates of unobserved clonotypes. Generation probabilities for all TCRbeta clonotypes obtained by the gDNA method from a handful of donors were computed using OLGA. In its TCRdb copy, this immuneACCESS table keeps in-frame sequences only and misses some clones. Where compared with another copy, unresolved V genes explain less than half of these, and the others have no known cause. V and J calls and clone size follow that table, whereas D and trimming were derived from the DNA. This sample holds 2 million to 3 million clones; 80% to 95% were observed only once. The leading ten clones occupy 0.36% of the sample.

The chain is encoded by TRBV11-3 joined to TRBJ2-3; the D gene cannot be resolved beyond TRBD1 or TRBD2, each matching 5 bases. This TCR derives from a man aged 18-30 years in good health. Some clones in this sample may be carry-over from other donors' samples. The material sequenced was naive CD4+ T cells from PBMCs. The intended sense of this specimen's cell subset or site label: CD45RA+ positively selected. The nucleotide sequence reads as follows: TGTGCCAGCAGCTTATCCGGGATACGTGGGGGTACGCAGTATTTT. Its translation reads: CASSLSGIRGGTQYF.